This T cell receptor (beta chain) was recovered during a study of T cells in Graves' hyperthyroidism and ophthalmopathy. Study context: Blood from the periphery was taken at initial diagnosis, before any treatment.

Germline V gene sequence: CDR1 LNHNV, CDR2 YYDKDF (reference sequence). Trimming took 4 bases from V and 4 from J; bases not matched to a gene: 8. The CDR3 contains 15 residues. RNA transcripts gave rise to amplified TCR beta CDR3 regions. HTBI primers were employed in a first-round RT-PCR of the TCR CDR3. TCRdb recomputed calls from the multiplex PCR reads with MiXCR, one row per CDR3 protein. The sample contains around 490,000 distinct CDR3 sequences, 15% to 20% of which appear only once. Diagnosis relied on clinical symptoms, serum thyroxine and TRAb, thyroid ultrasound and orbital computed tomography.

The origin of this receptor is a man aged 40-49 years with Graves' ophthalmopathy. The rearrangement links TRBV15 to TRBJ2-7, with TRBD1 matching 9 bases. Sequencing was done on a sample of blood. The CDR3 spells CATSKAGQGGYEQYF. CDR3 coding DNA: TGTGCCACCAGCAAAGCGGGACAGGGAGGATACGAGCAGTACTTC.